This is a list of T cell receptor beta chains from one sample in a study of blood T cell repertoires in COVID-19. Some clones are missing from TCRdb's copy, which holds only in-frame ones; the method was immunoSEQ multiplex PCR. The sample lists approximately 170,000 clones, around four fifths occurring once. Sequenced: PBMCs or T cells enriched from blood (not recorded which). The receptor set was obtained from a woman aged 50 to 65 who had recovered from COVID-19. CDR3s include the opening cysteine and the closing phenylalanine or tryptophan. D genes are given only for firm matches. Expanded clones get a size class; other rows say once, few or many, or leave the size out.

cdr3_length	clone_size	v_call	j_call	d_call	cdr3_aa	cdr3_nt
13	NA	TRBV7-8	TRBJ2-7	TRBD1	CASSSGQDYEQYF	TGTGCCAGCAGCTCCGGACAGGACTACGAGCAGTACTTC
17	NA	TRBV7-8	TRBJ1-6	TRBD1	CASSFWGRTGALQSLHF	TGTGCCAGCAGCTTTTGGGGGAGGACAGGAGCCCTGCAGTCCCTCCACTTT
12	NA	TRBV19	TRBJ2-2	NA	CASRSGPGELFF	TGTGCCAGTAGGTCAGGGCCCGGGGAGCTGTTTTTT
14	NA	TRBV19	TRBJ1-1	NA	CASSNTSRSTEAFF	TGTGCCAGTAGTAACACATCCAGGTCCACTGAAGCTTTCTTT
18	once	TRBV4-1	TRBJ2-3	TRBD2	CASSQDEGRSGSGNTQYF	TGCGCCAGCAGCCAAGATGAGGGTCGAAGCGGGAGTGGTAATACGCAGTATTTT
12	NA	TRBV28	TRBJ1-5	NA	CASTTPNQPQHF	TGTGCCAGCACGACTCCCAATCAGCCCCAGCATTTT
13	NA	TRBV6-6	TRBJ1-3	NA	CASRTGGGNTIYF	TGTGCCAGCAGGACAGGCGGTGGAAACACCATATATTTT
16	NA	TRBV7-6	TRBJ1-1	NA	CASSPQFRALNTEAFF	TGTGCCAGCAGCCCCCAATTCAGGGCGTTGAACACTGAAGCTTTCTTT
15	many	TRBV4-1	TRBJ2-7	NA	CASSQGPDNSYEQYF	TGCGCCAGCAGCCAAGGTCCGGACAACTCCTACGAGCAGTACTTC
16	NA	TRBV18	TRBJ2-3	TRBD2	CASSPLSGGAKDTQYF	TGTGCCAGCTCACCACTAAGCGGGGGGGCCAAAGATACGCAGTATTTT
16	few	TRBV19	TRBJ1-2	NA	CASSIGYRGVEDGYTF	TGTGCCAGTAGTATAGGGTATCGGGGGGTGGAGGATGGCTACACCTTC
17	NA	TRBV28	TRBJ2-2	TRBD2	CASTLGLISGSTGELFF	TGTGCCAGCACCCTGGGGTTGATTAGCGGGAGCACCGGGGAGCTGTTTTTT
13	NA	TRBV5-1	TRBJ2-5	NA	CASSFESQETQYF	TGCGCCAGCAGCTTTGAGAGCCAAGAGACCCAGTACTTC
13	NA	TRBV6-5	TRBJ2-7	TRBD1	CASTGTGGNEQYF	TGTGCCAGTACCGGGACAGGGGGCAACGAGCAGTACTTC
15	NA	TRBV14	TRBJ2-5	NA	CASSRQLGGGETQYF	TGTGCCAGCAGCCGTCAATTGGGGGGAGGAGAGACCCAGTACTTC
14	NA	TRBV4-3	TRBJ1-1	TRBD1	CASSQVLGTVGAFF	TGCGCCAGCAGCCAAGTACTTGGGACAGTTGGAGCTTTCTTT
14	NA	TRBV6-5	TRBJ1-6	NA	CASSRWQGGSPLHF	TGTGCCAGCAGCCGGTGGCAGGGCGGTTCACCCCTCCACTTT
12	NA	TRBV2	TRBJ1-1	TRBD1	CASWGQHTEAFF	TGTGCCAGCTGGGGACAGCACACTGAAGCTTTCTTT
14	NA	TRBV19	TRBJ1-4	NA	CASTARGGSEKLFF	TGTGCCAGTACCGCACGGGGGGGCAGTGAAAAACTGTTTTTT
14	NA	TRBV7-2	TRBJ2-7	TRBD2	CASTPRLAGDEQYF	TGTGCCAGCACCCCCCGACTAGCGGGCGACGAGCAGTACTTC
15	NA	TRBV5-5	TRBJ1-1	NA	CASSLGGWANTEAFF	TGTGCCAGCAGCTTGGGTGGATGGGCGAACACTGAAGCTTTCTTT
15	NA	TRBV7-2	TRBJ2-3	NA	CASSLRGSSTDTQYF	TGTGCCAGCAGCTTACGGGGGTCGTCCACAGATACGCAGTATTTT
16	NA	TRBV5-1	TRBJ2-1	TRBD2	CASSSSTSGGVDEQFF	TGCGCCAGCAGCTCTTCAACTAGCGGGGGTGTCGATGAGCAGTTCTTC
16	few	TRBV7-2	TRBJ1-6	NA	CASSLVRVVDNSPLHF	TGTGCCAGCAGCTTAGTCAGGGTAGTCGATAATTCACCCCTCCACTTT
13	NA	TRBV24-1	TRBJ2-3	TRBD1	CATRDRLTDTQYF	TGTGCCACCAGGGACAGGCTTACAGATACGCAGTATTTT
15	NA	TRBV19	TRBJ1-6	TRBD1	CASSPPGTGISPLHF	TGTGCCAGTAGTCCCCCCGGGACAGGTATTTCACCCCTCCACTTT
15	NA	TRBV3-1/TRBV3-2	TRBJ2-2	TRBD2	CASKRTSGNTGELFF	TGTGCCAGCAAGAGGACTAGCGGGAACACCGGGGAGCTGTTTTTT
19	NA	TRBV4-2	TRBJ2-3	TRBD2	CASSQEGISGRALVDTQYF	TGTGCCAGCAGCCAAGAGGGGATTAGCGGGAGGGCCTTGGTAGATACGCAGTATTTT
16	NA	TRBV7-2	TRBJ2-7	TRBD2	CASSSPSGGDHYEQYF	TGTGCCAGCAGCTCGCCTAGCGGGGGCGACCACTACGAGCAGTACTTC
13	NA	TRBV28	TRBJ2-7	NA	CASRSGLSYEQYF	TGTGCCAGCCGGTCGGGACTGAGCTACGAGCAGTACTTC
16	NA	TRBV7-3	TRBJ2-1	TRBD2	CASSPLRSGGYNEQFF	TGTGCCAGCAGCCCGCTTAGGAGCGGGGGATACAATGAGCAGTTCTTC
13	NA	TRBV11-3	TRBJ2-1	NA	CASSSNSDNEQFF	TGTGCCAGCAGCTCGAACTCTGACAATGAGCAGTTCTTC
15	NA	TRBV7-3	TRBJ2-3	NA	CASSLSGHHTDTQYF	TGTGCCAGCAGCCTTTCGGGACACCACACAGATACGCAGTATTTT
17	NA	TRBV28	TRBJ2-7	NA	CASSSGILTRLGYEQYF	TGTGCCAGCAGTTCCGGAATTTTGACTCGATTAGGATACGAGCAGTACTTC
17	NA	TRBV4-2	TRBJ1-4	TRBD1	CASSQAGTGETNEKLFF	TGTGCCAGCAGCCAAGCGGGAACAGGGGAAACTAATGAAAAACTGTTTTTT
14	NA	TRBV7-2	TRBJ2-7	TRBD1	CASTLGQGSGEQYF	TGTGCCAGCACCCTGGGACAGGGAAGTGGCGAGCAGTACTTC
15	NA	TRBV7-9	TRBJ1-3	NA	CASSLITGQGNTIYF	TGTGCCAGCAGCTTAATTACAGGGCAGGGAAACACCATATATTTT
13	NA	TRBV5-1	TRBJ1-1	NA	CASSLDRVKEAFF	TGCGCCAGCAGCTTGGACAGGGTAAAAGAAGCTTTCTTT
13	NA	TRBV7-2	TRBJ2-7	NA	CASSSSRGMEQYF	TGTGCCAGCAGCTCCTCAAGGGGGATGGAGCAGTACTTC
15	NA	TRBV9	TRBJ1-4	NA	CASSVGVTGIEKLFF	TGTGCCAGCAGCGTAGGAGTGACAGGAATTGAAAAACTGTTTTTT
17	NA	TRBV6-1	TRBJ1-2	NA	CASSEGGQGTPPYGYTF	TGTGCCAGCAGTGAAGGGGGCCAGGGAACCCCCCCCTATGGCTACACCTTC
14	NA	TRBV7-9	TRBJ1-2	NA	CASSLARAGGSYTF	TGTGCCAGCAGCTTAGCGCGGGCAGGCGGAAGCTACACCTTC
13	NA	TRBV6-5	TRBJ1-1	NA	CASLQGRNTEAFF	TGTGCCAGCCTACAGGGCCGGAACACTGAAGCTTTCTTT
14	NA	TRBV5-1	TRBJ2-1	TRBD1	CASSLGQGINEQFF	TGCGCCAGCAGCCTGGGACAGGGGATCAATGAGCAGTTCTTC
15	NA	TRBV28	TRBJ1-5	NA	CASSPAGGSNQPQHF	TGTGCCAGCAGCCCGGCGGGGGGTAGCAATCAGCCCCAGCATTTT
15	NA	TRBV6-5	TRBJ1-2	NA	CASSYDRASSGGYTF	TGTGCCAGCAGTTACGACAGAGCGTCTTCCGGGGGCTACACCTTC
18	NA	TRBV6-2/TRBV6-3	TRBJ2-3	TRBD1	CASSYTPDRAASTDTQYF	TGTGCCAGCAGTTACACCCCCGACAGGGCGGCTAGCACAGATACGCAGTATTTT
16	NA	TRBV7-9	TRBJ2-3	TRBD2	CASSSSGGYSADTQYF	TGTGCCAGCAGTTCTAGCGGGGGTTATTCTGCGGATACGCAGTATTTT
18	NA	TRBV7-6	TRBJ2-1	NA	CASSLGSPGGRGGNEQFF	TGTGCCAGCAGCTTGGGATCCCCGGGGGGCAGAGGAGGTAATGAGCAGTTCTTC
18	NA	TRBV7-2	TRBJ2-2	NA	CASSLFNRLISGPGELFF	TGTGCCAGCAGCTTATTTAATCGTCTTATCTCAGGGCCCGGGGAGCTGTTTTTT
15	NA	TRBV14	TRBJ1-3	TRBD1	CASSQWDSSGNTIYF	TGTGCCAGCAGCCAGTGGGACAGCTCTGGAAACACCATATATTTT
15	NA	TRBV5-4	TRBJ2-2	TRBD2	CASSAGTSGSGELFF	TGTGCCAGCAGTGCCGGGACTAGCGGGAGCGGGGAGCTGTTTTTT
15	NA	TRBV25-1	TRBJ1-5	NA	CASSAGTDYNQPQHF	TGTGCCAGCAGTGCCGGGACGGACTATAATCAGCCCCAGCATTTT
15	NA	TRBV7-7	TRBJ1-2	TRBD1	CASRTPGQGVCGYTF	TGTGCTAGCAGAACGCCGGGACAGGGGGTTTGTGGCTACACCTTC
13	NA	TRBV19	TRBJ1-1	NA	CASSMGRGTEAFF	TGTGCCAGTAGTATGGGGAGGGGGACTGAAGCTTTCTTT